This record looks at one T cell receptor beta chain sequence and its context. The data were obtained in a study of blood T cell repertoires in COVID-19. Assay used: immunoSEQ multiplex PCR; TCRdb lists only in-frame clones, some missing. This sample has under 150,000 clones; 80% to 85% occur once, and the top ten carry under 20%. V lost 7 bases to trimming and J lost 1 base, with 11 bases between them. The CDR3 runs to 13 residues. The germline CDR1 and CDR2 sequences are SGHRS and YFSETQ. The receptor was derived from a man aged 25-45 years who had recovered from COVID-19. The chain carries TRBV5-1 and TRBJ1-1; possible D gene TRBD1, 5 bases. Source material: PBMCs or T cells enriched from blood (not recorded which). The CDR3 region is CASAGQTNTEAFF. As DNA, the CDR3 is TGCGCCAGCGCCGGACAAACGAACACTGAAGCTTTCTTT.